Listed below are T cell receptor beta chains from one sample, sequenced in a study of T cell changes during pregnancy in multiple sclerosis. The method was immunoSEQ multiplex PCR; TCRdb's version includes in-frame clones alone and lacks a portion of them. The table includes about 59,000 clones, over 90% detected once. The specimen comprised CD8+ T cells from peripheral blood mononuclear cells, sampled in the third trimester of pregnancy. Source of these receptors: a female donor with multiple sclerosis, enrolled in a pregnancy study. Both conserved end residues are part of each CDR3. D genes are given only for firm matches. Expanded clones are given a class, and other clones once, few, many or no size at all.

.,TRBV11-2,.,TRBJ2-1,TGTGCCAGCAGCTTTGAGTCCGGCGGGTACAATGAGCAGTTCTTC,CASSFESGGYNEQFF
.,TRBV27,.,TRBJ2-3,TGTGCCAGCAGTCTAGCGCCTAGCACAGATACGCAGTATTTT,CASSLAPSTDTQYF
.,TRBV7-9,TRBD1,TRBJ1-5,TGTGCCAGCAGCCCCGGACAGGGGGGAAGCAATCAGCCCCAGCATTTT,CASSPGQGGSNQPQHF
.,TRBV19,TRBD2,TRBJ2-1,TGTGCCAGTAGTGCGAGCGGGAGCTCCTACAATGAGCAGTTCTTC,CASSASGSSYNEQFF
.,TRBV7-2,TRBD2,TRBJ2-7,TGTGCCAGCAGCCAACGACTAGCGGGAGGGGTAATGCAGTACGAGCAGTACTTC,CASSQRLAGGVMQYEQYF
.,TRBV5-1,.,TRBJ2-2,TGCGCCAGCAGCCCCGACAGTGGGTCCACCGGGGAGCTGTTTTTT,CASSPDSGSTGELFF
.,TRBV19,TRBD1,TRBJ1-2,TGTGCCAGTAGTATCGACCAGGGGGTAGGTGGCTACACCTTC,CASSIDQGVGGYTF
few,TRBV4-1,TRBD2,TRBJ2-7,TGCGCCAGCAGCCAAGATAGCGGGAGCTCCTACGAGCAGTACTTC,CASSQDSGSSYEQYF
once,TRBV9,TRBD2,TRBJ2-3,TGTGCCAGCAGCGCCCCAGCGGGAGAGGGCACAGATACGCAGTATTTT,CASSAPAGEGTDTQYF
.,TRBV27,TRBD2,TRBJ2-7,TGTGCCAGCCCGAATAGCGGGAGTGGAGAGCAGTACTTC,CASPNSGSGEQYF
.,TRBV2,.,TRBJ2-7,TGTGCCAGCAGCCCCGGAGTCCGGGAGCAGTACTTC,CASSPGVREQYF
.,TRBV5-1,.,TRBJ1-2,TGCGCCAGCAGCTTGGCAGGATCGAATGGCTACACCTTC,CASSLAGSNGYTF
.,TRBV12-5,TRBD1,TRBJ1-1,TGTGCTAGTGAGGAGACAGGGTGGGACACTGAAGCTTTCTTT,CASEETGWDTEAFF
large,TRBV6-4,TRBD2,TRBJ2-3,TGTGCCAGCAGTGACGGGACTAGCGGCACAGATACGCAGTATTTT,CASSDGTSGTDTQYF
.,TRBV5-3,.,TRBJ1-1,TGTGCCAGCGGGAGGCGGTCTGAAGCTTTCTTT,CASGRRSEAFF
.,TRBV6-1,TRBD2,TRBJ2-2,TGTGCCAGCAGTCAACTAGCGGCGAACACCGGGGAGCTGTTTTTT,CASSQLAANTGELFF
.,TRBV7-2,TRBD1,TRBJ2-7,TGTGCCAGCAAACTGGCCGGACAGGGGGCCCACGAGCAGTACTTC,CASKLAGQGAHEQYF
.,TRBV19,.,TRBJ2-2,TGTGCCAGTAGTTCTAGAAACACCGGGGAGCTGTTTTTT,CASSSRNTGELFF
.,TRBV6-6,TRBD2,TRBJ2-7,TGTGCCAGCAGCCAAGGACTAGGGCTGCCCTACGAGCAGTACTTC,CASSQGLGLPYEQYF
.,TRBV27,.,TRBJ1-1,TGTGCCAGCAGTCTCCAGGTCCTGAACACTGAAGCTTTCTTT,CASSLQVLNTEAFF
.,TRBV27,TRBD2,TRBJ2-1,TGTGCCAGCAGTTTATCCGGGACTACCTTCCTCTACAATGAGCAGTTCTTC,CASSLSGTTFLYNEQFF
.,TRBV27,TRBD2,TRBJ2-7,TGTGCCAGCAGACCTTCAAGGACTAGCCCGGAGCAGTACTTC,CASRPSRTSPEQYF
once,TRBV2,TRBD2,TRBJ2-7,TGTGCCAGCAGGGGACTAGCGGGAGGCGAGCAGTACTTC,CASRGLAGGEQYF
.,TRBV9,TRBD1,TRBJ1-2,TGTGCCAGCAGCGTACGGCCCGGACAGGGGGCGGAGTATCATGGCTACACCTTC,CASSVRPGQGAEYHGYTF
.,TRBV27,TRBD2,TRBJ2-5,TGTGCCAGCAGTTACCAGGGAGGGGAGACCCAGTACTTC,CASSYQGGETQYF
.,TRBV9,.,TRBJ1-2,TGTGCCAGCAGCTTCCCGGACAGTGTGGATACTAACTATGGCTACACCTTC,CASSFPDSVDTNYGYTF
.,TRBV27,.,TRBJ2-1,TGTGCCAGCAGTTCATGGGGGGAGGGGGGCTACAATGAGCAGTTCTTC,CASSSWGEGGYNEQFF
.,TRBV4-2,.,TRBJ2-7,TGTGCCAGCAGCCAAGATCTTGTTAGCCAGCCGTACGAGCAGTACTTC,CASSQDLVSQPYEQYF
once,TRBV29-1,TRBD1,TRBJ1-4,TGCAGCGTCGGATCCGGGACAGGGTATGAAAAACTGTTTTTT,CSVGSGTGYEKLFF
.,TRBV5-1,TRBD2,TRBJ2-3,TGCGCCAGCAGCCTAAGGACTAGCGGGGCAGATACGCAGTATTTT,CASSLRTSGADTQYF
once,TRBV14,.,TRBJ2-5,TGTGCCAGCAGCCAGCAGGGGATTCGATGGGAGACCCAGTACTTC,CASSQQGIRWETQYF
.,TRBV6-6,.,TRBJ2-7,TGTGCCAGCAGTTCCGCGGACAGCCACGTCTACGAGCAGTACTTC,CASSSADSHVYEQYF
.,TRBV7-9,TRBD2,TRBJ2-5,TGTGCCAGCAGCCCAAAGGGAGGGGTCCGAGAGACCCAGTACTTC,CASSPKGGVRETQYF
.,TRBV6-5,TRBD1,TRBJ2-5,TGTGCCAGCCTTGACAGGGGAGAGACCCAGTACTTC,CASLDRGETQYF
.,TRBV11-2,.,TRBJ2-7,TGTGCCAGCAGCTTAGTAGCACAGGAGATCTACGAGCAGTACTTC,CASSLVAQEIYEQYF
once,TRBV19,.,TRBJ1-1,TGTGCCAGTAGTCCATCTATGAACACTGAAGCTTTCTTT,CASSPSMNTEAFF
.,TRBV5-6,.,TRBJ1-2,TGTGCCAGCAGCCCCGACAGGAGAGATGGCTACACCTTC,CASSPDRRDGYTF
.,TRBV27,.,TRBJ1-1,TGTGCCAGCAGTTTAGGTCCGCGTGGGCACACTGAAGCTTTCTTT,CASSLGPRGHTEAFF
.,TRBV5-1,TRBD1,TRBJ2-7,TGCGCCAGCCGTCCGGGACAGGGGGACGAGCAGTACTTC,CASRPGQGDEQYF
.,TRBV13,.,TRBJ2-1,TGTGCCAGCAGCTCTTTAGCAGCTAGCTCCTACAATGAGCAGTTCTTC,CASSSLAASSYNEQFF
.,TRBV6-5,TRBD2,TRBJ2-7,TGTGCCAGCAGCCCCGGGGGGGCCGAGCAGTACTTC,CASSPGGAEQYF
.,TRBV27,TRBD1,TRBJ2-7,TGTGCCAGCAGGATGACCGGGACAGGAGACTACGAGCAGTACTTC,CASRMTGTGDYEQYF
.,TRBV13,.,TRBJ2-3,TGTGCCAGCAGCTTATCGCAGGGGACCACAGATACGCAGTATTTT,CASSLSQGTTDTQYF
.,TRBV5-6,.,TRBJ2-7,TGTGCCAGCAGCTTCGGTAGGAGCTCCTACGAGCAGTACTTC,CASSFGRSSYEQYF
.,TRBV5-4,TRBD2,TRBJ2-1,TGTGCCAGCAGCTTCGCTCCCGGGACTAGTCGCTTGGATGAGCAGTTCTTC,CASSFAPGTSRLDEQFF
.,TRBV28,.,TRBJ2-1,TGTGCCAGCAGTCCGGCCGAAAAGATTAGCACCACCGTTGGGAATGAGCAGTTCTTC,CASSPAEKISTTVGNEQFF
.,TRBV7-8,TRBD2,TRBJ2-1,TGTGCCAGCAGCTTAGGACTAGCCAATGAGCAGTTCTTC,CASSLGLANEQFF
.,TRBV29-1,.,TRBJ1-1,TGCAGCGTTGAAGATAGAAGCACAGGAACGAACACTGAAGCTTTCTTT,CSVEDRSTGTNTEAFF
.,TRBV5-6,.,TRBJ2-7,TGTGCCAGCAGCCCGGGACTGGGATCCTACGAGCAGTACTTC,CASSPGLGSYEQYF
.,TRBV9,TRBD1,TRBJ2-7,TGTGCCAGCAGCGTAGCCGGGACAGGCTCCTCTCACGAGCAGTACTTC,CASSVAGTGSSHEQYF